There are a few counts of the clone carrying this TCR beta chain. Its antigen is unidentified. The iRepertoire nested amplicon-rescue multiplex PCR amplified TCR alpha and beta CDR3s from RNA. TCRdb passed the multiplex PCR reads through MiXCR, listing each CDR3 protein once. Among 300,000 to 400,000 distinct CDR3 sequences listed, 41% were seen once. The data stem from a study of glioma-infiltrating T cells. The study, taken as a whole, reports: CDR3 overlap between tissue and blood was very small. Tissue-blood divergence was below expectation in non-neoplastic patients, above in gliomas.

The receptor's source is a human donor with low-grade glioma or glioblastoma, undergoing nonglioma brain surgery, or in good health (not recorded which). The sequenced sample was glioma tissue, nonneoplastic brain tissue, or PBMCs (not recorded which).

CDR3 amino acids: CASRPWTAEAFF. The CDR3 bases are TGTGCCAGCAGGCCCTGGACAGCAGAAGCTTTCTTT. The V call is TRBV7-9, the J call TRBJ1-1, with D tentatively TRBD1 (6 bases). The germline V gene encodes CDR1 SEHNR and CDR2 FQNEAQ (reference sequence). V shed 6 bases and J shed 8 bases, with 13 bases lying between them. This CDR3 contains 12 residues. Complete variable domain (other parts from reference TRBV7-9 and TRBJ1-1): DTGVSQNPRHKITKRGQNVTFRCDPISEHNRLYWYRQTLGQGPEFLTYFQNEAQLEKSRLLSDRFSAERPKGSFSTLEIQRTEQGDSAMYLCASRPWTAEAFFGQGTRLTVV.